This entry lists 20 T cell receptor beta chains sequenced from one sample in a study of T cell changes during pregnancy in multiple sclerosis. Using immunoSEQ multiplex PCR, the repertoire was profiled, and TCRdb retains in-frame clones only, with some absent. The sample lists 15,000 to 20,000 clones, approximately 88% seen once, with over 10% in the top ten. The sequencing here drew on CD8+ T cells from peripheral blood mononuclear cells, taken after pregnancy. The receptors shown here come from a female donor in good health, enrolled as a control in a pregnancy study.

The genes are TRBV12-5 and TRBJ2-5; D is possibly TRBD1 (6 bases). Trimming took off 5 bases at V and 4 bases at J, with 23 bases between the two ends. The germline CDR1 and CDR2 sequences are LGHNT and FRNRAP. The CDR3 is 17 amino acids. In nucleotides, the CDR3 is TGTGCTAGTGGTCCTCGGGGAACAGGGACCCTGTCAGAGACCCAGTACTTC. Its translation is CASGPRGTGTLSETQYF.

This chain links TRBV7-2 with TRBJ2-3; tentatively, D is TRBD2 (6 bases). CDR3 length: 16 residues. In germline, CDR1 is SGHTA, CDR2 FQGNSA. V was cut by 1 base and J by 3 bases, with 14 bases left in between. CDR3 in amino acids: CASSLDSGFRTDTQYF. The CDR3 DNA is TGTGCCAGCAGCTTAGACAGCGGGTTCAGAACAGATACGCAGTATTTT.

This chain's CDR3 is CASNQGWGNTIYF. The CDR3 DNA follows: TGTGCCAGCAACCAGGGGTGGGGAAACACCATATATTTT. The V and J genes are TRBV9 and TRBJ1-3, with a possible D match to TRBD1 (6 bases). Germline-derived CDR1 and CDR2 are SGDLS and YYNGEE. Trimming pared 6 bases from V and 4 bases from J, leaving 11 bases between. The CDR3 loop spans 13 amino acids. Full variable domain (outside the CDR3, taken from reference TRBV9 and TRBJ1-3): DSGVTQTPKHLITATGQRVTLRCSPRSGDLSVYWYQQSLDQGLQFLIQYYNGEERAKGNILERFSAQQFPDLHSELNLSSLELGDSALYFCASNQGWGNTIYFGEGSWLTVV.

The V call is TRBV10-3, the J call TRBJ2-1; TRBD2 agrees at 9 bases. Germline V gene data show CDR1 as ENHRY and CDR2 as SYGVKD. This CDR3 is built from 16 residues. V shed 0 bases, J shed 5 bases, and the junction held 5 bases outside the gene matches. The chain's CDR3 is CAISESGGGANNEQFF. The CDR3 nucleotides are TGTGCCATCAGTGAGTCGGGCGGGGGGGCAAACAATGAGCAGTTCTTC.

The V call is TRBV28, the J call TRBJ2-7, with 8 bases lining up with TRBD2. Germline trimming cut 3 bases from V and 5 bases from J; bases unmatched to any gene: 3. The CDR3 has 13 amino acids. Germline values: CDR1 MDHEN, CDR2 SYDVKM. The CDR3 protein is CASSFRAGDEQYF. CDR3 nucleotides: TGTGCCAGCAGTTTCCGAGCGGGAGACGAGCAGTACTTC.

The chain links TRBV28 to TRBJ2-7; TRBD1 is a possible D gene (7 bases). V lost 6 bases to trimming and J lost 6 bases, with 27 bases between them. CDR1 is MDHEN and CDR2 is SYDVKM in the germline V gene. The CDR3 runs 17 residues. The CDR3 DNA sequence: TGTGCCAGCAGCTCTATCTTCCAGGGGGGCCCACACTTCGAGCAGTACTTC. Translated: CASSSIFQGGPHFEQYF. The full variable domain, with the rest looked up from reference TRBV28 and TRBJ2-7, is DVKVTQSSRYLVKRTGEKVFLECVQDMDHENMFWYRQDPGLGLRLIYFSYDVKMKEKGDIPEGYSVSREKKERFSLILESASTNQTSMYLCASSSIFQGGPHFEQYFGPGTRLTVT.

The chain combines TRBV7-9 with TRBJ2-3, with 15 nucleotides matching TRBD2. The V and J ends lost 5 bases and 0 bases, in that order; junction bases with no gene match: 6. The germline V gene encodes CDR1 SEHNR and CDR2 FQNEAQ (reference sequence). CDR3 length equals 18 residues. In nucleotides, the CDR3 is TGTGCCAGCAGCCCGGGGACTAGCGGGGGGTTTAGCACAGATACGCAGTATTTT. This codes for CASSPGTSGGFSTDTQYF.

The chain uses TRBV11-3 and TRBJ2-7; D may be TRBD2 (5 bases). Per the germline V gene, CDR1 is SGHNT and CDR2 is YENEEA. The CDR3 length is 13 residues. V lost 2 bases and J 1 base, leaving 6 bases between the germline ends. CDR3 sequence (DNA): TGTGCCAGCAGCTTAACTAGTTCCTACGAGCAGTACTTC. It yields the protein CASSLTSSYEQYF.

The CDR3 nucleotides read TGCGCCAGCAGCTCGGGAGGGCCCAACAATGAGCAGTTCTTC. It codes for CASSSGGPNNEQFF. This chain joins TRBV5-1 and TRBJ2-1; 8 nucleotides match TRBD2. CDR3 size: 14 residues. Trimming took 3 bases from V and 5 from J; bases not matched to a gene: 4. Germline V CDR1 and CDR2: SGHRS, YFSETQ.

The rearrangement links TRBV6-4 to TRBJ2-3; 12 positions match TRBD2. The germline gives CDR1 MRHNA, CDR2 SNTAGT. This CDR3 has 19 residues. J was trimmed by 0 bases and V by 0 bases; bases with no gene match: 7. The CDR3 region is CASSDSATSGGSSTDTQYF. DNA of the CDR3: TGTGCCAGCAGTGACTCCGCGACTAGCGGGGGTTCTAGCACAGATACGCAGTATTTT.

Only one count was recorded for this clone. CDR3 in DNA: TGTGCCAGCAGTGAGGATAACTATCACCGCTACGAGCAGTACTTC. Translated: CASSEDNYHRYEQYF. J is TRBJ2-7 and V is TRBV2; no definite D call. Germline-derived CDR1 and CDR2 are SNHLY and FYNNEI. Trimming stripped 3 bases from V and 3 bases from J, with 15 bases between. The CDR3 spans 15 residues.

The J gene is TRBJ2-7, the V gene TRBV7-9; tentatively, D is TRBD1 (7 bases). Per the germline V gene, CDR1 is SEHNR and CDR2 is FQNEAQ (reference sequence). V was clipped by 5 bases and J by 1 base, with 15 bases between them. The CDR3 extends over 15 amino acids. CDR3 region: CASSRPRDRSYEQYF. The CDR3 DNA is TGTGCCAGCAGCCGACCGCGGGACAGATCCTACGAGCAGTACTTC.

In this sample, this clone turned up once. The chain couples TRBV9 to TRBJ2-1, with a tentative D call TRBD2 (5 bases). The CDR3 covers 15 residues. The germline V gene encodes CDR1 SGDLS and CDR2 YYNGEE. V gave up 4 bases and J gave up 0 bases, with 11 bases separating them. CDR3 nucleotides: TGTGCCAGCAGCCCCCTAGGGAGCTCCTACAATGAGCAGTTCTTC. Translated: CASSPLGSSYNEQFF.

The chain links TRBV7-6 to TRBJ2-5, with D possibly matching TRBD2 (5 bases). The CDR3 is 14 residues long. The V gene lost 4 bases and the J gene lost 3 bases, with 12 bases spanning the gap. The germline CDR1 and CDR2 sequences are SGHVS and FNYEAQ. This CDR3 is CASSSRTGKETQYF. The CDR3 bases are TGTGCCAGCAGCTCCCGGACGGGAAAAGAGACCCAGTACTTC.

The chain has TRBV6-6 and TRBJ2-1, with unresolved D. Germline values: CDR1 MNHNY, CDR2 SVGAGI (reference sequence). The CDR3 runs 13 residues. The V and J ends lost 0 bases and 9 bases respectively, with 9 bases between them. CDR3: CASSYSDTIEQFF. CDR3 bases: TGTGCCAGCAGTTACTCCGACACAATTGAGCAGTTCTTC.

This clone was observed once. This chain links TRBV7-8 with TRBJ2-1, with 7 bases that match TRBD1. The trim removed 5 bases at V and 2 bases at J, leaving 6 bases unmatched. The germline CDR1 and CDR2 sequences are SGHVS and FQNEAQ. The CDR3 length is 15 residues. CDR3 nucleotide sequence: TGTGCCAGCAGCACAGGACAGGATACCTACAATGAGCAGTTCTTC. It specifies CASSTGQDTYNEQFF.

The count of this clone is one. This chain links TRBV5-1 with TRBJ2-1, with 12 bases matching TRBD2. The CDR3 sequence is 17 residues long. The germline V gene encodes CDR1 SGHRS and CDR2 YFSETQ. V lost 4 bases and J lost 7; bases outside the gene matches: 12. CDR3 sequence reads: CASSLLLAGGPGNEQFF. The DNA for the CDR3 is TGCGCCAGCAGCCTCCTGCTAGCGGGAGGGCCTGGTAATGAGCAGTTCTTC. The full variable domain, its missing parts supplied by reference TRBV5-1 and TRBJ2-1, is KAGVTQTPRYLIKTRGQQVTLSCSPISGHRSVSWYQQTPGQGLQFLFEYFSETQRNKGNFPGRFSGRQFSNSRSEMNVSTLELGDSALYLCASSLLLAGGPGNEQFFGPGTRLTVL.

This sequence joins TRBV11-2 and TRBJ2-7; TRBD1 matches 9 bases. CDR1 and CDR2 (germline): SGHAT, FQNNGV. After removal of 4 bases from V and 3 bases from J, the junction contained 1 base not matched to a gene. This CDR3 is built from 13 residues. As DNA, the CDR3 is TGTGCCAGCAGCTCGGGACAGGGCTACGAGCAGTACTTC. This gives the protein CASSSGQGYEQYF.

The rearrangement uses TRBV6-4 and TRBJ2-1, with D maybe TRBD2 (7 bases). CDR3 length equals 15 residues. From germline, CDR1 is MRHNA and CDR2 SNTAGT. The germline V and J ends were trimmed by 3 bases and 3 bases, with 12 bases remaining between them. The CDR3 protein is CASSEGGGSYNEQFF. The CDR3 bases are TGTGCCAGCAGTGAGGGGGGCGGGAGCTACAATGAGCAGTTCTTC.

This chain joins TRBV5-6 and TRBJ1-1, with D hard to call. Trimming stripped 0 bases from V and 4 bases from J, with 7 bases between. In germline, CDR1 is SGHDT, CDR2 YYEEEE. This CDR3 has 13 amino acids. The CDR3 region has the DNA TGTGCCAGCAGCTTGGGGAGTGGCACTGAAGCTTTCTTT. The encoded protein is CASSLGSGTEAFF.